This T cell receptor beta chain was captured in a study of radiation and T cells in renal cell carcinoma. Time point specified: blood 2 weeks post-SBRT. Treatment in this sample: 15 Gy SBRT to primary tumor, nephrectomy 4 weeks later. This CDR3 has 11 amino acids. Germline values: CDR1 LNHDA, CDR2 SQIVND (reference sequence). V was trimmed by 7 bases and J by 8 bases, leaving 11 bases between them. Clones were read by immunoSEQ multiplex PCR, and TCRdb kept only the in-frame ones, dropping some. Of some 50,000 clones listed, approximately 80% are singletons. The clonotype originates from a woman in her 70s with renal cell carcinoma. This chain joins TRBV19 and TRBJ1-2, with D tentatively TRBD1 (6 bases). The source material was blood, sampled from a patient whose treatment included radiotherapy and nephrectomy. The CDR3 sequence: CASTGARGYTF. The CDR3, as DNA: TGTGCCAGTACGGGGGCTAGGGGCTACACCTTC.